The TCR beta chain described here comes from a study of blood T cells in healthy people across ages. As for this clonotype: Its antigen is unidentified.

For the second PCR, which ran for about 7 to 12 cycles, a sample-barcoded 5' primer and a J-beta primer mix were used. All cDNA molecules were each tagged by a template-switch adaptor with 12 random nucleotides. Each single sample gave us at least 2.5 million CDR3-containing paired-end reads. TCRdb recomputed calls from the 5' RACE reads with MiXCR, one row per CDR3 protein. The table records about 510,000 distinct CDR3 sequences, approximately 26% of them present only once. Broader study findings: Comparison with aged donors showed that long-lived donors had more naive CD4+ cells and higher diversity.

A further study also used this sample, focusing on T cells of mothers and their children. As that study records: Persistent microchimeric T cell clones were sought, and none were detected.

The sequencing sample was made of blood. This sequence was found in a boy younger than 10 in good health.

CDR3 residues: CASSHMDRNTEAFF. The CDR3 DNA sequence: TGTGCCAGCAGCCACATGGACAGGAACACTGAAGCTTTCTTT. The chain links TRBV3-1 to TRBJ1-1; D is perhaps TRBD1 (6 bases). The CDR3 spans 14 residues. Germline V lookup: CDR1 LGHDT, CDR2 YNNKEL (reference sequence). Trimming took off 3 bases at V and 1 base at J, with 9 bases between the two ends.